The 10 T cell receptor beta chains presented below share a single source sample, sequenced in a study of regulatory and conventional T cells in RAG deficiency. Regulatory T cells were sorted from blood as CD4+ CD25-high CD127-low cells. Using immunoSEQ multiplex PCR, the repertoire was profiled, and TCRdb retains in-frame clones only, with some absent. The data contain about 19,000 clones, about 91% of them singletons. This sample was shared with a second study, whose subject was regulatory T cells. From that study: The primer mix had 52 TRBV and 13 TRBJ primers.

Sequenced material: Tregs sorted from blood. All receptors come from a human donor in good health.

CDR3 bases: TGTGCCAGCAGTTACCGGGAGCACGAGCAGTACTTC. This codes for CASSYREHEQYF. The genes are TRBV6-5 and TRBJ2-7; possibly TRBD2 for D (6 bases). This CDR3 is 12 amino acids long. Germline V gene sequence: CDR1 MNHEY, CDR2 SVGAGI. With 2 bases removed from V and 5 bases from J, the gap between germline ends came to 7 bases.

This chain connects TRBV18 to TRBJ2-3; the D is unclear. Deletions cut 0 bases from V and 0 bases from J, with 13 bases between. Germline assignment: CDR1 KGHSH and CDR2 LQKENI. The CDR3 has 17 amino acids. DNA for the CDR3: TGTGCCAGCTCACCACCGTGGTCCAGAACTAGCACAGATACGCAGTATTTT. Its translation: CASSPPWSRTSTDTQYF.

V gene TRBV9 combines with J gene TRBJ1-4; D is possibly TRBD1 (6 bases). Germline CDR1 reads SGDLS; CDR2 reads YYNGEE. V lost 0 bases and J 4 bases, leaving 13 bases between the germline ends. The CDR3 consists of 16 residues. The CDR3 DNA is TGTGCCAGCAGCGTAGGGGCAGGGGCGCTTAATGAAAAACTGTTTTTT. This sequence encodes CASSVGAGALNEKLFF. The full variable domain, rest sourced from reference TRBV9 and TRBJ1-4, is DSGVTQTPKHLITATGQRVTLRCSPRSGDLSVYWYQQSLDQGLQFLIQYYNGEERAKGNILERFSAQQFPDLHSELNLSSLELGDSALYFCASSVGAGALNEKLFFGSGTQLSVL.

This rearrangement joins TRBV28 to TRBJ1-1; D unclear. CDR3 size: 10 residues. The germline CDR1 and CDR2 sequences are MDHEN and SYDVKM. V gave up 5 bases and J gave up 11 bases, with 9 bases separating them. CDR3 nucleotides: TGTGCCAGCAGTGGATACGCGGCTTTCTTT. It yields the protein CASSGYAAFF.

CDR3 DNA: TGCGCCAGCAGAGGCGGGGGGGACACTGAAGCTTTCTTT. Protein product: CASRGGGDTEAFF. The chain uses TRBV5-1 and TRBJ1-1, with D possibly being TRBD1 (5 bases). This CDR3 contains 13 residues. CDR1 and CDR2 from the germline V gene are SGHRS and YFSETQ. The germline V and J ends were trimmed by 5 bases and 3 bases, with 11 bases remaining between them.

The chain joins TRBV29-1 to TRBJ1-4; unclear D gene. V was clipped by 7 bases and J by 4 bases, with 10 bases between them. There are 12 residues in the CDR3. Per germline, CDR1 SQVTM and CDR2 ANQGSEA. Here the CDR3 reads CSARARNEKLFF. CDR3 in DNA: TGCAGCGCCCGCGCACGTAATGAAAAACTGTTTTTT.

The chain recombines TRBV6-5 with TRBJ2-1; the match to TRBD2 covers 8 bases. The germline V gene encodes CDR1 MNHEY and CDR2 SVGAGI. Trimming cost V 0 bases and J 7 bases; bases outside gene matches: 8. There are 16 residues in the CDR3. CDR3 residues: CASSYSGGRFRNEQFF. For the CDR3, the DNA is TGTGCCAGCAGTTACTCCGGCGGGAGGTTTAGGAATGAGCAGTTCTTC.

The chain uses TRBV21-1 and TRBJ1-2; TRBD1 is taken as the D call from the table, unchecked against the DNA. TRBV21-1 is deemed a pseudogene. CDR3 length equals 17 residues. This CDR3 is CASRAWVGYRKTYGYTF. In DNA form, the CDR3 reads TGTGCCAGCAGAGCTTGGGTAGGCTACAGAAAGACCTATGGCTACACCTTC.

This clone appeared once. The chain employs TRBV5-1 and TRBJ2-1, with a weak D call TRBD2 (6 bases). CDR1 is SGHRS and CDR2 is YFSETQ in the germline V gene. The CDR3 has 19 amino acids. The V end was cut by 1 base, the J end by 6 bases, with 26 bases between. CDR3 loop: CASSLNGPGRRTKGNEQFF. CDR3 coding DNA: TGCGCCAGCAGCTTGAATGGGCCAGGGAGGCGGACTAAGGGCAATGAGCAGTTCTTC.

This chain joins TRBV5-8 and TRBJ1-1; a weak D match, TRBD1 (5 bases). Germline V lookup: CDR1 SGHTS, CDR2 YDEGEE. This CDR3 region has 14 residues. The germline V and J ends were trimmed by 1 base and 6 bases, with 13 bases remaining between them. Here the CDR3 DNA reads TGTGCCAGCAGCTTGCCCACTTGGGGCTCTGAAGCTTTCTTT. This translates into CASSLPTWGSEAFF. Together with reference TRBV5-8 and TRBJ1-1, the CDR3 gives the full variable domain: EAGVTQSPTHLIKTRGQQATLRCSPISGHTSVYWYQQALGLGLQFLLWYDEGEERNRGNFPPRFSGRQFPNYSSELNVNALELEDSALYLCASSLPTWGSEAFFGQGTRLTVV.